This T cell receptor beta chain was retrieved from a study of T cell repertoires in cytomegalovirus infection. About the research overall: A matching HLA type, together with CMV infection, was signaled by public TCR beta signatures.

For this clonotype: Its antigen is undetermined. The conserved final phenylalanine or tryptophan is absent from the CDR3, which likely points to a read error.

Study-level findings and limits: HLA-C-restricted TCR beta clonotypes specific for CMV led the ex vivo response.

TCRdb re-derived calls from the reads in MiXCR, one entry per CDR3 protein. The sample contains approximately 400,000 distinct CDR3 sequences, approximately 31% of which appear only once. Trimming took 2 bases from V and 1 from J, leaving 5 bases between them. The CDR3 is 13 amino acids. CDR1 MNHEY and CDR2 SVGEGT come from the germline V gene. Sequencing was done on a sample of PBMCs. The TCR originated in a human donor in good health (CMV status not recorded). Some clones in this sample may be carry-over from other donors' samples. This rearrangement joins TRBV6-2 or TRBV6-3 to TRBJ1-2; D remains unclear. The CDR3 nucleotides read TGTGCCAGCAGTTACGAGATTAACTATGGCTACACCTTA. It codes for CASSYEINYGYTL.